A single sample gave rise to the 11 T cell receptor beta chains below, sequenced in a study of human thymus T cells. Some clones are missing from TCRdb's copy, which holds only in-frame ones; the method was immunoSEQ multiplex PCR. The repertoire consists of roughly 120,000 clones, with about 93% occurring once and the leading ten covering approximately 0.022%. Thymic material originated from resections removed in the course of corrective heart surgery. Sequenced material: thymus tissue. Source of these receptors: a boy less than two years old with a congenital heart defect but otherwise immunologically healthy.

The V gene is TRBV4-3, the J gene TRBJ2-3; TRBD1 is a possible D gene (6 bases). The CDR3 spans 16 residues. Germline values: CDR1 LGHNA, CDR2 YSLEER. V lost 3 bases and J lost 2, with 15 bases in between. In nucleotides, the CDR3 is TGCGCCAGCAGCCATGACCGGGACACAACCACAGATACGCAGTATTTT. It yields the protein CASSHDRDTTTDTQYF.

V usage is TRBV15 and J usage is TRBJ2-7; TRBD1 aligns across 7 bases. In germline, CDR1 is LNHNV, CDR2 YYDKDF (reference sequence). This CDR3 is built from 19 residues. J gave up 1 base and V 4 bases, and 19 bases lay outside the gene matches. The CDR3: CATSKAPGTALLGSYEQYF. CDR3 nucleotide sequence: TGTGCCACCAGCAAAGCCCCCGGGACAGCCCTATTGGGTTCCTACGAGCAGTACTTC. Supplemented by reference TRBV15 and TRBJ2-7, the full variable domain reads DAMVIQNPRYQVTQFGKPVTLSCSQTLNHNVMYWYQQKSSQAPKLLFHYYDKDFNNEADTPDNFQSRRPNTSFCFLDIRSPGLGDTAMYLCATSKAPGTALLGSYEQYFGPGTRLTVT.

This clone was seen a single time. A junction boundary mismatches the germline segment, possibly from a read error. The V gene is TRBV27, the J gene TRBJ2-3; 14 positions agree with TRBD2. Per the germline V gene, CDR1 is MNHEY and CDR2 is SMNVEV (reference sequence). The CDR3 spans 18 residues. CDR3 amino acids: CASSLSRLAGGSTDTQYF. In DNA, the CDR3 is TGTGCCAGCAGCTTATCCCGACTAGCGGGGGGGAGCACAGATACGCAGTATTTT.

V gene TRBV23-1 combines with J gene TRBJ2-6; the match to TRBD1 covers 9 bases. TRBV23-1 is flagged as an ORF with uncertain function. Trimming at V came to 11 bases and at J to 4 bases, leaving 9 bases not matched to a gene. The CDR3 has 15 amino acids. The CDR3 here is CAGGDRAKGANVLTF. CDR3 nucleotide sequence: TGCGCCGGGGGGGACAGGGCGAAAGGGGCCAACGTCCTGACTTTC.

In DNA, the CDR3 is TGTGCCAGCAGCCTCCGACAGGGTAGGGAGACCCAGTACTTC. Translation gives CASSLRQGRETQYF. The J gene is TRBJ2-5, the V gene TRBV5-4, with TRBD1 identical over 7 bases. The CDR3 length is 14 residues. Germline trimming cut 4 bases from V and 5 bases from J; bases unmatched to any gene: 8. Germline CDR1 is SGHNT and CDR2 is YYREEE (reference sequence).

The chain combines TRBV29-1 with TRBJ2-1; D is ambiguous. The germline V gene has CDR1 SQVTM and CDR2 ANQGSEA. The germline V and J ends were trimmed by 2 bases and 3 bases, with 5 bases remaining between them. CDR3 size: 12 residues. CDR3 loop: CSVEHSYNEQFF. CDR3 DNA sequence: TGCAGCGTTGAACACAGCTACAATGAGCAGTTCTTC.

The CDR3 sequence: CASSPGTSGGCEQFF. CDR3 DNA sequence: TGTGCCAGCAGCCCAGGGACTAGCGGGGGGTGTGAGCAGTTCTTC. This chain connects TRBV7-8 to TRBJ2-1; 15 positions match TRBD2. This CDR3 comprises 15 residues. V gave up 5 bases and J gave up 9 bases; unmatched junction bases: 5. The germline V gene has CDR1 SGHVS and CDR2 FQNEAQ.

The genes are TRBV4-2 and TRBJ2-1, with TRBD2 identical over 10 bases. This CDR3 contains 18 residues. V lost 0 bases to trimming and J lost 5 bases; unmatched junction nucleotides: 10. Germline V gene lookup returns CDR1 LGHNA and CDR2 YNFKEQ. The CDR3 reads CASSQDPQAGGFDNEQFF. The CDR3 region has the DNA TGTGCCAGCAGCCAAGATCCCCAAGCGGGGGGGTTCGACAATGAGCAGTTCTTC.

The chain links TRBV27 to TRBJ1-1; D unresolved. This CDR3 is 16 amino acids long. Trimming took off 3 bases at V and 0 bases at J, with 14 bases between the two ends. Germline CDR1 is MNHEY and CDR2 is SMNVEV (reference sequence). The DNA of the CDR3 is TGTGCCAGCAGTTTTAGGTCAGAGATCATGAACACTGAAGCTTTCTTT. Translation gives CASSFRSEIMNTEAFF.

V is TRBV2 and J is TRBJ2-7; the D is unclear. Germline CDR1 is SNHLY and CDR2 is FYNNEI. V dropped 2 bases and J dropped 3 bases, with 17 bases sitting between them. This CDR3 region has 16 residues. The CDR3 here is CASSEIDYWALYEQYF. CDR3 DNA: TGTGCCAGCAGTGAAATCGATTATTGGGCTCTCTACGAGCAGTACTTC.

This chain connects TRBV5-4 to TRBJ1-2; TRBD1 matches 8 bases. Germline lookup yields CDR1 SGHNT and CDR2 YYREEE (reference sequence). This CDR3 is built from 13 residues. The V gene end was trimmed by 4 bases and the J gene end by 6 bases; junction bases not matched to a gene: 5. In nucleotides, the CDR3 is TGTGCCAGCAGCCCGGGACAGGAGAATGGCTACACCTTC. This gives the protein CASSPGQENGYTF.